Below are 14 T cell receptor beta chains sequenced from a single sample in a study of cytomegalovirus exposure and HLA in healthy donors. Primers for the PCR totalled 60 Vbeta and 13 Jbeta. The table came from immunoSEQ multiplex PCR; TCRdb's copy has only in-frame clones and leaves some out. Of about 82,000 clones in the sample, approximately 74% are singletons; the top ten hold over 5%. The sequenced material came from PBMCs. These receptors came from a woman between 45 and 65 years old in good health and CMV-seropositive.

CDR3 sequence: CASSLPGGIQETQYF. For the CDR3, the DNA is TGTGCCAGCAGCTTGCCGGGAGGAATACAAGAGACCCAGTACTTC. The chain joins TRBV5-4 to TRBJ2-5; 7 nucleotides match TRBD2. Germline CDR1 is SGHNT and CDR2 is YYREEE (reference sequence). CDR3 length: 15 amino acids. V was pared by 1 base and J by 2 bases, with 5 bases of the junction left unmatched.

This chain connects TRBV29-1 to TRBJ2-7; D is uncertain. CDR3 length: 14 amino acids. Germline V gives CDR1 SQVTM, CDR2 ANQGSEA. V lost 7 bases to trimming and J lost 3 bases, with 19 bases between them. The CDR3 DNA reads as TGCAGCGCAGGCAGTTTCGGTAAGATCTACGAGCAGTACTTC. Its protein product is CSAGSFGKIYEQYF.

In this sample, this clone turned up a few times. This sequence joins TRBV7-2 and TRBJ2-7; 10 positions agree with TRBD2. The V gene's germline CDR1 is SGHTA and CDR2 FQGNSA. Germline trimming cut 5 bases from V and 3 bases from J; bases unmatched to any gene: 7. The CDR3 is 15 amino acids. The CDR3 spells CASSLTTSGVYEQYF. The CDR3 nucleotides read TGTGCCAGCAGCCTGACCACTAGCGGGGTCTACGAGCAGTACTTC.

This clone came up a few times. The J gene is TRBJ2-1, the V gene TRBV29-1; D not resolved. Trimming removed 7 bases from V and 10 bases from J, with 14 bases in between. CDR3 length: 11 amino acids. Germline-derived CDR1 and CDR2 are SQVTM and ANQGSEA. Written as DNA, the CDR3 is TGCAGCGGTGGGCTCCGGCGCGAGCAGTTCTTC. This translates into CSGGLRREQFF.

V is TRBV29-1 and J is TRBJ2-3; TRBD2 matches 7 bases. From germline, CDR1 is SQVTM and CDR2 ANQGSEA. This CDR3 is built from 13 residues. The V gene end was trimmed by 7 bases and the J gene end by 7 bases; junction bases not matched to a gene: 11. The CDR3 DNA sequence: TGCAGCGCCCCGTTCGGGAGGCAAAATACGCAGTATTTT. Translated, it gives CSAPFGRQNTQYF.

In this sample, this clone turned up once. The CDR3 sequence is CASSLVGSGGNEQFF. In nucleotides, the CDR3 is TGCGCCAGCAGCTTGGTCGGTTCGGGTGGGAATGAGCAGTTCTTC. The chain combines TRBV5-1 with TRBJ2-1; no clear D gene. CDR3 length: 15 amino acids. The V end lost 0 bases, the J end lost 7 bases, and 14 bases lay between the germline ends. Germline lookup yields CDR1 SGHRS and CDR2 YFSETQ.

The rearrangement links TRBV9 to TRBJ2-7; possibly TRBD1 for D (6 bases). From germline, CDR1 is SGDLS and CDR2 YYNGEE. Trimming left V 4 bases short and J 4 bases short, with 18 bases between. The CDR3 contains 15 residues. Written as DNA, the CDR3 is TGTGCCAGCAGCACGAAACAGGGATTGGATTACGAGCAGTACTTC. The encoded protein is CASSTKQGLDYEQYF.

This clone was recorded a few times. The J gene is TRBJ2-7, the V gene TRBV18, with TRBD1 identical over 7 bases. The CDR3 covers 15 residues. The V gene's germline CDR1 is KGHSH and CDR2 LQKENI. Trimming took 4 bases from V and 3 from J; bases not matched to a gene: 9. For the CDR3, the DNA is TGTGCCAGCTCACTTACCGACAGGGTCCTCTACGAGCAGTACTTC. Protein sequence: CASSLTDRVLYEQYF.

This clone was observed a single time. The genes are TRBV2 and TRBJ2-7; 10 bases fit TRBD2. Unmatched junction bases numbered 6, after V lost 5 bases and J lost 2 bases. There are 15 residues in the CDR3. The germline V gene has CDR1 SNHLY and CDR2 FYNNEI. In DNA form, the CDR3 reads TGTGCCAGCAGTAAACTAGCGGGAATAACCTACGAGCAGTACTTC. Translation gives CASSKLAGITYEQYF.

For the CDR3, the DNA is TGTGCCAGCACCGGAAATACGACAGGGGTTTACGGCTACACCTTC. Translating gives CASTGNTTGVYGYTF. This rearrangement joins TRBV9 to TRBJ1-2, with 8 positions matching TRBD1. The CDR3 covers 15 residues. CDR1 is SGDLS and CDR2 is YYNGEE in the germline V gene. The J segment lost 8 bases and the V segment lost 6 bases, leaving 15 bases of the junction unmatched. The whole variable domain, remainder taken from reference TRBV9 and TRBJ1-2, is DSGVTQTPKHLITATGQRVTLRCSPRSGDLSVYWYQQSLDQGLQFLIQYYNGEERAKGNILERFSAQQFPDLHSELNLSSLELGDSALYFCASTGNTTGVYGYTFGSGTRLTVV.

Written as DNA, the CDR3 is TGTGCCACAACGAGGGGGGGGGACTCCTACAATGAGCAGTTCTTC. This encodes CATTRGGDSYNEQFF. The J gene is TRBJ2-1, the V gene TRBV10-3; D might be TRBD2 (7 bases). Trimming cost V 10 bases and J 0 bases, with 16 bases left between them. CDR1 ENHRY and CDR2 SYGVKD come from the germline V gene. This CDR3 contains 15 residues.

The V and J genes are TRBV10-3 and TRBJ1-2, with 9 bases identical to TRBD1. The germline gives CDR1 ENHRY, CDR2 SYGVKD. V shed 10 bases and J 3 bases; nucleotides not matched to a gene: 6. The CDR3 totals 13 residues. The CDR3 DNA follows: TGTGCCACCACAGGGGGCAGAGACTATGGCTACACCTTC. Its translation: CATTGGRDYGYTF.

The CDR3: CASSLVGQGSNEQFF. DNA for the CDR3: TGTGCCAGCAGCTTAGTGGGACAGGGTTCAAATGAGCAGTTCTTC. The chain employs TRBV7-6 and TRBJ2-1; 9 bases agree with TRBD1. The germline V gene encodes CDR1 SGHVS and CDR2 FNYEAQ. Germline trimming cut 1 base from V and 7 bases from J; bases unmatched to any gene: 5. The CDR3 sequence is 15 residues long.

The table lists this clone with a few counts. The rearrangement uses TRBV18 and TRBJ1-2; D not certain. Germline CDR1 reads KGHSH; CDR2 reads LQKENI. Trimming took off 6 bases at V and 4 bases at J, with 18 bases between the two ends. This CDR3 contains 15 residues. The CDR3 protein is CASSLTSDNLYGYTF. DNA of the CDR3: TGTGCCAGCTCGCTGACCTCAGACAACCTCTATGGCTACACCTTC.